This T cell receptor beta chain was obtained from a study of shared clonotypes between healthy human individuals. Per germline, CDR1 SGHDT and CDR2 YYEEEE. Trimming took 5 bases from V and 10 from J, leaving 12 bases between them. This CDR3 has 11 residues. Broader study findings: Non-shared clonotypes displayed generation probabilities falling below those of clonotypes present in all four donors.

This table comes from immunoSEQ multiplex PCR, and its TCRdb copy is limited to in-frame clones, with some not included. The data show some 1 million clones, with 75% seen just once and roughly 1.5% held by the top ten. About this clone itself: Its antigen is not identified.

Source material: memory CD4+ T cells sorted from blood. As for subset: CD45RA-negative fraction. The receptor was derived from a man aged 18 to 29 in good health. The chain carries TRBV5-6 and TRBJ1-2, with no clear D. The CDR3, as DNA: TGTGCCAGCAGACTCGGACCAACCTACACCTTC. Encoded protein: CASRLGPTYTF.